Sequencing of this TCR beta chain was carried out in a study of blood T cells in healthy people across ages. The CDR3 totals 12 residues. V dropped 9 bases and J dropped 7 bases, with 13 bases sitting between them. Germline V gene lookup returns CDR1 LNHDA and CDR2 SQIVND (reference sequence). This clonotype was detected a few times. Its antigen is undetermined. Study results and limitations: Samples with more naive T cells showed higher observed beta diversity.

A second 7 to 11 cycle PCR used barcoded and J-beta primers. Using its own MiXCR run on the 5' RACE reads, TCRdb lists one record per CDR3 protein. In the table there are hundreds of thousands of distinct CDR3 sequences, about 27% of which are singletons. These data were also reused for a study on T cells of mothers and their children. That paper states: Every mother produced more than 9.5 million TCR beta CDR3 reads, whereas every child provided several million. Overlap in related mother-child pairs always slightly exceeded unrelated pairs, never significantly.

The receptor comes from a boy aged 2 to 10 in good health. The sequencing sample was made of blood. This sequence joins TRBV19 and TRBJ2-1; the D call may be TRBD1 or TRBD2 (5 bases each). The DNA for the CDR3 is TGTGCCAGCGTGGGGCTAGCAAATGAGCAGTTCTTC. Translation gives CASVGLANEQFF.